Following are 21 T cell receptor beta chains from one sample sequenced in a study of tumor-infiltrating lymphocytes in primary liver carcinoma. With a constant-region primer, TCR beta cDNA was made from approximately 500 ng of total RNA. Employing slightly modified ARM-PCR, three nested multiplex PCR rounds were run, and these gave rise to the TCR beta libraries. Investigators reported that the first two PCR rounds, at 10 cycles each, used TRBV1-TRBV30 forward primers with a C-beta reverse primer. MiXCR was run by TCRdb on the multiplex PCR reads, yielding one entry per CDR3 protein. Of 40,000 or so distinct CDR3 sequences in the sample, roughly 74% were seen once. Between about 18 and 33 mg of unsorted bulk tissue served as the source from which RNA and DNA were co-extracted. Sequencing was done on a sample of tumor-adjacent normal liver tissue. The receptors were gathered from a woman in her 30s with primary liver carcinoma and hepatitis B virus infection.

This clonotype was recorded at least ten times. This may be a read error, as it is one base from a much larger clone. The chain joins TRBV11-2 to TRBJ2-1; tentatively, D is TRBD2 (5 bases). CDR3 size: 15 residues. CDR1 SGHAT and CDR2 FQNNGV come from the germline V gene. CDR3 loop: CASNLASRAYNEQFF. CDR3 bases: TGTGCCAGCAACTTAGCTAGCCGGGCCTACAATGAGCAGTTCTTC.

This clonotype was seen many times. Relative to the germline gene, one junction end is altered; a read error may explain this. V and J are TRBV5-1 and TRBJ2-5; D may correspond to TRBD1 or TRBD2 (5 bases each). The CDR3 loop spans 12 amino acids. Germline V gene lookup returns CDR1 SGHRS and CDR2 YFSETQ. The chain's CDR3 is CASSFLGEGTNF. CDR3 DNA sequence: TGCGCCAGCAGCTTCTTAGGGGAAGGGACGAACTTC.

In its sample, this clonotype was seen a few times. The chain is built from TRBV5-5 and TRBJ2-7; 9 bases agree with TRBD1. The CDR3 spans 14 residues. Trimming removed 10 bases from V and 2 bases from J; junction bases left unmatched: 10. In germline, CDR1 is SGHKS, CDR2 YYEKEE (reference sequence). The CDR3 sequence is CAFSLGQGAYEQYF. The CDR3 DNA reads TGTGCCTTCAGCTTGGGACAGGGAGCCTACGAGCAGTACTTC.

The chain carries TRBV11-2 and TRBJ1-1; a weak D match, TRBD1 (6 bases). Germline lookup yields CDR1 SGHAT and CDR2 FQNNGV. V was clipped by 5 bases and J by 11 bases, with 15 bases between them. This CDR3 comprises 12 residues. CDR3 sequence reads: CASSPRGTSAFF. CDR3 sequence (DNA): TGTGCCAGCAGCCCAAGAGGGACATCGGCTTTCTTT.

With regard to this clonotype: Since no conserved phenylalanine or tryptophan closes the CDR3, a read error is the likely cause. This chain joins TRBV19 and TRBJ1-1; no reliable D call. Trimming cost V 6 bases and J 3 bases, with 17 bases left between them. Germline CDR1 reads LNHDA; CDR2 reads SQIVND (reference sequence). The CDR3 contains 15 residues. Written as DNA, the CDR3 is TGTGCCAGTAGGAACAGTCCCCCTAGGGACACTGAAGCTTTCTCT. Translated, it gives CASRNSPPRDTEAFS.

The count of this clonotype is one. The CDR3 does not end in the conserved phenylalanine or tryptophan, so this is likely a read error. V and J are TRBV5-6 and TRBJ2-3; weak D call: TRBD2 (6 bases). Germline V gives CDR1 SGHDT, CDR2 YYEEEE. The CDR3 runs 17 residues. The CDR3 sequence: CASSLPLVGRIADTQYL. For the CDR3, the DNA is TGTGCGAGCAGCTTGCCTTTAGTGGGGAGGATAGCAGATACGCAGTATCTT.

Regarding this clonotype: This clone may be a read error of a much larger clone one base away. It is likely a read error, because the conserved phenylalanine at the end of the CDR3 is missing. This chain joins TRBV12-3 or TRBV12-4 and TRBJ2-5, with 10 nucleotides matching TRBD2. The CDR3 has 14 residues. V gave up 2 bases and J gave up 7 bases; unmatched junction bases: 4. Here the CDR3 DNA reads TGTGCCAGCAGTTTATCTAGCGGGAGACTGACCCAGTACCTC. This gives the protein CASSLSSGRLTQYL.

J is TRBJ1-6 and V is TRBV11-2; D ambiguous. Trimming stripped 6 bases from V and 8 bases from J, with 11 bases between. The CDR3 runs to 13 residues. Germline values: CDR1 SGHAT, CDR2 FQNNGV. The DNA of the CDR3 is TGTGCCAGCAGTATTGTAATGGATTCACCCCTCCACTTT. This codes for CASSIVMDSPLHF.

The rearrangement links TRBV6-1 to TRBJ2-5; weak D call: TRBD1 (6 bases). Germline-derived CDR1 and CDR2 are MNHNS and SASEGT. The CDR3 loop spans 12 amino acids. V was cut by 11 bases and J by 13 bases, with 23 bases left in between. The CDR3: CADSPRGTPRYF. In DNA form, the CDR3 reads TGTGCCGACAGTCCTCGAGGGACACCTAGGTACTTC.

The rearrangement links TRBV5-4 to TRBJ1-4; TRBD1 is a possible D gene (5 bases). Germline V gives CDR1 SGHNT, CDR2 YYREEE (reference sequence). Trimming pared 8 bases from V and 4 bases from J, leaving 18 bases between. This CDR3 spans 15 amino acids. This CDR3 is CASSANRDLNEKLFF. Written as DNA, the CDR3 is TGTGCCAGTAGCGCCAACCGGGACCTTAATGAAAAACTGTTTTTT.

The V and J genes are TRBV30 and TRBJ2-1; TRBD1 is a possible D gene (6 bases). The CDR3 is made up of 16 amino acids. Germline V gene lookup returns CDR1 GTSNPN and CDR2 SVGIG (reference sequence). V was pared by 1 base and J by 0 bases, with 13 bases between. The CDR3 DNA reads as TGTGCCTGGAGTGCGAGAGCAGGGGTCTCCTACAATGAGCAGTTCTTC. Translation: CAWSARAGVSYNEQFF.

Concerning this clonotype: This may stem from a read error, because a much larger clone lies one nucleotide away. The rearrangement uses TRBV24-1 and TRBJ1-5; no reliable D call. V lost 3 bases, J lost 11 bases, and 13 bases lay in between. CDR1 KGHDR and CDR2 SFDVKD come from the germline V gene. This CDR3 has 13 residues. CDR3 nucleotides: TGTGCCACCAGTGATCCCCACCGTGTGTCCCAGCATTTT. Translated, it gives CATSDPHRVSQHF.

V gene TRBV11-2 combines with J gene TRBJ2-7; 7 bases match TRBD1. The CDR3 is made up of 13 amino acids. Losses at the gene ends were 10 bases for V and 5 bases for J; bases not matched to a gene: 11. Germline V CDR1 and CDR2: SGHAT, FQNNGV. This CDR3 is CAIVEDRTHEQYF. In nucleotides, the CDR3 is TGTGCCATCGTAGAGGACAGGACCCACGAGCAGTACTTC. Supplemented by reference TRBV11-2 and TRBJ2-7, the full variable domain reads EAGVAQSPRYKIIEKRQSVAFWCNPISGHATLYWYQQILGQGPKLLIQFQNNGVVDDSQLPKDRFSAERLKGVDSTLKIQPAKLEDSAVYLCAIVEDRTHEQYFGPGTRLTVT.

This clonotype was counted a single time. The final CDR3 position lacks the conserved phenylalanine or tryptophan, pointing to a likely read error. The chain has TRBV7-9 and TRBJ2-1, with D uncertain. The CDR3 length is 17 residues. Deletions cut 2 bases from V and 5 bases from J, with 19 bases between. In germline, CDR1 is SEHNR, CDR2 FQNEAQ (reference sequence). The chain's CDR3 is CASSLTYLVSSNNEQFL. For the CDR3, the DNA is TGTGCCAGCAGCTTAACCTACCTAGTCAGTTCCAACAATGAGCAGTTCTTA.

As to this clonotype: Mismatch with germline at one junction end may stem from a read error. This chain joins TRBV11-2 and TRBJ1-1; perhaps TRBD1 as D (5 bases). CDR3 length: 14 residues. Germline V gene data show CDR1 as SGHAT and CDR2 as FQNNGV. CDR3 sequence: CASRYTGGRAESSF. CDR3 in DNA: TGTGCCAGCAGATATACGGGGGGGAGGGCTGAATCTTCCTTT.

This clonotype was picked up many times. The V gene is TRBV6-5, the J gene TRBJ2-3; D not certain. This CDR3 is 13 amino acids long. Germline CDR1 and CDR2: MNHEY and SVGAGI. The V end was cut by 4 bases, the J end by 6 bases, with 11 bases between. In DNA, the CDR3 is TGTGCCAGCAGTTTGTCATTCCCCGATACGCAGTATTTT. Its protein product is CASSLSFPDTQYF.

For this clonotype: The CDR3 does not close with the conserved phenylalanine or tryptophan, likely indicating a read error. The chain recombines TRBV4-3 with TRBJ2-7, with D unclear. Germline CDR1 reads LGHNA; CDR2 reads YSLEER. The CDR3 sequence is 16 residues long. V was pared by 1 base and J by 4 bases, with 17 bases between. CDR3 residues: CASSQGVSRYSYEQYL. CDR3 nucleotide sequence: TGCGCCAGCAGCCAAGGAGTCAGCCGGTACTCTTACGAGCAGTACCTC.

The table lists this clonotype with a count of one. Since the CDR3 does not end with the conserved phenylalanine or tryptophan, this likely comes from a read error. This chain joins TRBV30 and TRBJ2-7; 7 positions match TRBD1. The CDR3 extends over 15 amino acids. Germline V gene sequence: CDR1 GTSNPN, CDR2 SVGIG (reference sequence). The CDR3 loop is CVWRATGTATYEQYL. CDR3 nucleotide sequence: TGTGTCTGGAGAGCGACGGGGACAGCAACCTACGAGCAGTACTTA.

This clonotype appeared once. In DNA form, the CDR3 reads TGTGCAAGTAGCACCGGGACTAGCGGGTCATACAATGAGCAGTTCTTC. Its protein product is CASSTGTSGSYNEQFF. J is TRBJ2-1 and V is TRBV13; 12 bases are shared with TRBD2. Germline CDR1 is PRHDT and CDR2 is FYEKMQ (reference sequence). The CDR3 has 16 amino acids.

The V call is TRBV5-1, the J call TRBJ1-4; TRBD1 matches 9 bases. The V and J ends lost 5 bases and 5 bases, in that order; junction bases with no gene match: 7. This CDR3 is 15 amino acids long. Germline CDR1 is SGHRS and CDR2 is YFSETQ. DNA for the CDR3: TGCGCCAGCAGTCTTTTCGGGACAGGGAATGAAAAACTGTTTTTT. Its protein is CASSLFGTGNEKLFF.

Turning to this clonotype: The junction differs from germline at one of its ends, possibly a read error. The V gene is TRBV6-1, the J gene TRBJ1-5, with D unclear. This CDR3 spans 13 amino acids. Germline V CDR1 and CDR2: MNHNS, SASEGT. The CDR3 DNA is TGTGCCAGCAGCCAGGAGTTCAATCATCCCCAGCATTTT. As protein: CASSQEFNHPQHF.